What follows are 2 T cell receptor beta chains derived from one specimen sequenced in a study of human T cells and chemical hapten exposure. Each CDR3 protein gets one entry after TCRdb re-called the RACE reads with MiXCR. This table has tens of thousands of distinct CDR3 sequences, approximately 9% appearing once. Time point specified: patch test 2, 6 weeks after DPC sensitization. Indicated treatment: therapeutic diphenylcyclopropenone sensitization with weekly scalp DPC. Specimen: whole blood, collected in connection with sensitization to the hapten diphenylcyclopropenone (DPC). Receptor source: a woman between 40 and 55 years old with alopecia areata. Some clones in this sample may be carry-over from other donors' samples.

This clonotype was observed at least ten times. This rearrangement joins TRBV7-8 to TRBJ1-3; D is undetermined. V gave up 2 bases and J gave up 4 bases, with 15 bases separating them. Germline CDR1 SGHVS, CDR2 FQNEAQ. CDR3 length: 16 residues. The CDR3: CASSLKGFVAGNTIYF. The DNA of the CDR3 is TGTGCCAGCAGCTTAAAGGGTTTTGTTGCAGGAAACACCATATATTTT.

This clonotype was counted a few times. J is TRBJ1-2 and V is TRBV2; 7 nucleotides agree with TRBD1. The V and J ends lost 6 bases and 5 bases, in that order; junction bases with no gene match: 3. There are 12 residues in the CDR3. The germline V gene encodes CDR1 SNHLY and CDR2 FYNNEI. The CDR3 reads CASSAGQYGYTF. In DNA, the CDR3 is TGTGCCAGCAGCGCGGGACAGTATGGCTACACCTTC.